These T cell receptor beta chains were read from a single sample in a study of blood T cell repertoires in COVID-19. Sequencing used immunoSEQ multiplex PCR; TCRdb keeps in-frame clones, though not all of them. The data show about 210,000 clones, approximately 81% seen once. Input material: PBMCs or T cells enriched from blood (not recorded which). The source is a man aged 40-55 years who had recovered from COVID-19. Each CDR3 is given with its conserved first and last residue. A D gene is named only where the DNA matches it firmly. Size is omitted from some rows. Given values are once, few, many or a class for expanded clones.

J gene: TRBJ2-1; D gene: TRBD2; clone size: .; V gene: TRBV2; CDR3 DNA: TGTGCCAGCAGTCGCAACGGCATGCCGAGCGGGAGAGGCAATGAGCAGTTCTTC; CDR3 protein: CASSRNGMPSGRGNEQFF
J gene: TRBJ2-7; D gene: .; clone size: .; V gene: TRBV6-1; CDR3 DNA: TGTGCCAGCAGTGAAGCTGGACTTTACGAGCAGTACTTC; CDR3 protein: CASSEAGLYEQYF
J gene: TRBJ2-6; D gene: .; clone size: .; V gene: TRBV5-1; CDR3 DNA: TGCGCCAGCAGCTCTCGAGGGGGGGCCAACGTCCTGACTTTC; CDR3 protein: CASSSRGGANVLTF
J gene: TRBJ1-4; D gene: .; clone size: .; V gene: TRBV30; CDR3 DNA: TGTGCCTGGAGTTCCTTACCCCGGGGGGGAAAACTGTTTTTT; CDR3 protein: CAWSSLPRGGKLFF
J gene: TRBJ1-3; D gene: .; clone size: .; V gene: TRBV14; CDR3 DNA: TGTGCCAGCAGCCAATTGACAGACGTCGGAAACACCATATATTTT; CDR3 protein: CASSQLTDVGNTIYF
J gene: TRBJ2-7; D gene: TRBD1; clone size: .; V gene: TRBV4-2; CDR3 DNA: TGTGCCAGCAGCCAAACCCCGGACGACAGGGCCCACGAGCAGTACTTC; CDR3 protein: CASSQTPDDRAHEQYF
J gene: TRBJ1-6; D gene: TRBD1; clone size: .; V gene: TRBV2; CDR3 DNA: TGTGCCAGCAGTGCTTGGTTTAGGGGGCACGGCTCCTATAATTCACCCCTCCACTTT; CDR3 protein: CASSAWFRGHGSYNSPLHF
J gene: TRBJ1-5; D gene: .; clone size: once; V gene: TRBV7-2; CDR3 DNA: TGTGCCAGCAGCTCCCAGGGCAGGGGTCAGCCCCAGCATTTT; CDR3 protein: CASSSQGRGQPQHF
J gene: TRBJ1-4; D gene: .; clone size: few; V gene: TRBV19; CDR3 DNA: TGTGCCAGTAGTATGTCAGGGGCAACTAATGAAAAACTGTTTTTT; CDR3 protein: CASSMSGATNEKLFF
J gene: TRBJ1-5; D gene: TRBD1; clone size: .; V gene: TRBV2; CDR3 DNA: TGTGCCAGCAGTGAAGAGACAGGGGGGCGGTTTGGCAATCAGCCCCAGCATTTT; CDR3 protein: CASSEETGGRFGNQPQHF
J gene: TRBJ2-1; D gene: TRBD2; clone size: few; V gene: TRBV9; CDR3 DNA: TGTGCCAGCAGCGGGGGACTAGCGGGATTCTATGAGCAGTTCTTC; CDR3 protein: CASSGGLAGFYEQFF
J gene: TRBJ1-5; D gene: .; clone size: .; V gene: TRBV5-8; CDR3 DNA: TGTGCCAGCAGCCCATTTAGGGGGAGCCCTTTTAGCAATCAGCCCCAGCATTTT; CDR3 protein: CASSPFRGSPFSNQPQHF
J gene: TRBJ1-4; D gene: .; clone size: .; V gene: TRBV5-5; CDR3 DNA: TGTGCCAGCAGCTTGGTCGCGGGTGGAAGTGAAAAACTGTTTTTT; CDR3 protein: CASSLVAGGSEKLFF
J gene: TRBJ2-2; D gene: .; clone size: .; V gene: TRBV6-5; CDR3 DNA: TGTGCCAGCGCTTTGGGAGCGAACGGGGAGCTGTTTTTT; CDR3 protein: CASALGANGELFF